This T cell receptor beta chain was obtained from a study of cytomegalovirus exposure and HLA in healthy donors. V lost 5 bases and J 6 bases, leaving 26 bases between the germline ends. This CDR3 contains 17 residues. CDR1 is MDHEN and CDR2 is SYDVKM in the germline V gene. PCR was performed using 60 Vbeta and 13 Jbeta primers. TCRdb keeps only in-frame clones here, not all; method: immunoSEQ multiplex PCR. The sample records 100,000 to 150,000 clones, around 81% being singletons. The specimen was PBMCs. The sequence derives from a female donor in good health and CMV-seronegative. The chain combines TRBV28 with TRBJ2-7; D might be TRBD2 (6 bases). The DNA of the CDR3 is TGTGCCAGCAGTGCCCCGCGGGATCGCATGAAACGCGGCGAGCAGTACTTC. Protein product: CASSAPRDRMKRGEQYF.